This T cell receptor beta chain was sequenced for a study of cytomegalovirus exposure and HLA in healthy donors. Study results and limitations: The study carried out a later analysis of TCR beta sequences. It associated about 15,000 of them with specific HLA alleles at a false discovery rate of 0.05. Among CMV-associated TCR beta chains, most appeared HLA-restricted in a later analysis. Most of the TCR beta V segments (in an earlier analysis) were productive either about 87% or about 30% of the time.

Looked up from germline, CDR1 is SGHTA and CDR2 is FQGTGA. The CDR3 length is 13 residues. V lost 3 bases, J lost 2 bases, and 8 bases lay in between. On this clone: Its cognate antigen is unknown.

Amplification used 60 Vbeta primers and 13 Jbeta primers. Produced via immunoSEQ multiplex PCR; TCRdb's table is partial and in-frame only. This repertoire shows 50,000 to 60,000 clones, approximately 70% found once; its top ten account for about 3.1%. The chain recombines TRBV7-3 with TRBJ2-7; D gene unclear. This TCR was sampled from a man aged 18-30 years in good health and CMV-seronegative. Material for sequencing was PBMCs. CDR3 loop: CASSLSATYEQYF. CDR3 DNA sequence: TGTGCCAGCAGCTTGAGCGCTACCTACGAGCAGTACTTC.